This T cell receptor beta chain is from a study of T-cell reconstitution after alpha-beta-depleted transplantation in children. The study's findings and limits: Approximately two months post-transplant, alpha-beta T cells reportedly originated from several hundred expanded graft clones.

TCRbeta library construction was performed incorporating unique molecular identifiers. TCRdb re-derived calls from the PCR reads in MiXCR, one entry per CDR3 protein. The data contain hundreds of thousands of distinct CDR3 sequences, approximately 13% of them seen just once; the ten biggest clones take up over 2%. V lost 4 bases and J lost 4, with 16 bases in between. This CDR3 is 16 amino acids long. There are a few counts of this clonotype. Antigen: not known. This receptor was obtained from a male patient between 10 and 17 years old who had a stem cell transplant for acute myeloid leukemia, so the T cells may come from the graft donor. The sequenced sample was PBMCs, mostly from graft donor cells, obtained 360 days after TCRalphabeta/CD19-depleted stem cell transplant. This chain uses TRBV12-3 or TRBV12-4 with TRBJ2-2, with D tentatively TRBD2 (5 bases). CDR3 residues: CASSSPGLWGTGELFF. CDR3 coding DNA: TGTGCCAGCAGTTCGCCGGGATTATGGGGCACCGGGGAGCTGTTTTTT.